A single sample is the source of the 14 T cell receptor beta chains below, sequenced in a study of CD8 T cells in ankylosing spondylitis. Study findings and constraints: Seemingly characteristic of ankylosing spondylitis blood was a TCR beta motif consisting of eight highly homologous variants.

What these receptors recognize is not known. Using its own MiXCR run on the 5' RACE reads, TCRdb lists one record per CDR3 protein. The sample records fewer than 550,000 distinct CDR3 sequences, approximately 5% being singletons. Sample: blood, either unsorted or a sorted T cell fraction (not recorded which). These receptors were taken from a male donor with ankylosing spondylitis.

There are many counts of this clonotype. The J gene is TRBJ2-5, the V gene TRBV28; D is possibly TRBD1 or TRBD2 (6 bases each). The CDR3 totals 16 residues. V was trimmed by 7 bases and J by 0 bases, leaving 18 bases between them. CDR1 MDHEN and CDR2 SYDVKM come from the germline V gene. CDR3 amino acids: CASIGGLSADQETQYF. For the CDR3, the DNA is TGTGCCAGCATTGGGGGGCTTAGCGCGGACCAAGAGACCCAGTACTTC. The full variable domain, rest sourced from reference TRBV28 and TRBJ2-5, is DVKVTQSSRYLVKRTGEKVFLECVQDMDHENMFWYRQDPGLGLRLIYFSYDVKMKEKGDIPEGYSVSREKKERFSLILESASTNQTSMYLCASIGGLSADQETQYFGPGTRLLVL.

This clonotype was counted ten times or more. The chain recombines TRBV5-4 with TRBJ2-3; TRBD2 matches 13 bases. With V trimmed by 4 bases and J by 6 bases, 8 bases remained unmatched. The CDR3 covers 16 residues. Per germline, CDR1 SGHNT and CDR2 YYREEE (reference sequence). The CDR3 nucleotides are TGTGCCAGCAGCCGGACTAGCGGGAGATTGTGGGATACGCAGTATTTT. Its translation: CASSRTSGRLWDTQYF.

The J gene is TRBJ1-1, the V gene TRBV6-2 or TRBV6-3; the match to TRBD1 covers 8 bases. The CDR3 is 16 amino acids. The J segment lost 1 base and the V segment lost 4 bases, leaving 8 bases of the junction unmatched. Germline CDR1 reads MNHEY; CDR2 reads SVGEGT. In nucleotides, the CDR3 is TGTGCCAGCAGTTTCAGGACAGGGACCGGGAACACTGAAGCTTTCTTT. Its translation: CASSFRTGTGNTEAFF.

This clonotype was detected a few times. The chain is built from TRBV2 and TRBJ2-3; 8 positions match TRBD2. This CDR3 region has 15 residues. Germline CDR1 reads SNHLY; CDR2 reads FYNNEI. The ends lost 3 bases at V and 3 bases at J; junction bases unmatched: 5. The DNA of the CDR3 is TGTGCCAGCAGTGACCCCAGCGGGAGTACAGATACGCAGTATTTT. It encodes CASSDPSGSTDTQYF.

This clonotype has ten or more counts. The chain has TRBV4-1 and TRBJ2-1; 8 nucleotides match TRBD2. The CDR3 is 16 residues long. Germline V lookup: CDR1 MGHRA, CDR2 YSYEKL. With 1 base clipped from V and 3 bases from J, the junction kept 5 bases outside the gene matches. CDR3 residues: CASSQVGGRYYNEQFF. The CDR3 region has the DNA TGCGCCAGCAGCCAAGTTGGCGGGAGGTACTACAATGAGCAGTTCTTC.

This clonotype was counted many times. V is TRBV5-1 and J is TRBJ2-5; D may be TRBD1 (5 bases). Trimming took off 0 bases at V and 5 bases at J, with 8 bases between the two ends. The CDR3 length is 13 residues. Germline V lookup: CDR1 SGHRS, CDR2 YFSETQ. This CDR3 reads CASSLGQKETQYF. CDR3 DNA: TGCGCCAGCAGCTTGGGACAGAAGGAGACCCAGTACTTC. Drawing the rest from reference TRBV5-1 and TRBJ2-5, the complete variable domain is KAGVTQTPRYLIKTRGQQVTLSCSPISGHRSVSWYQQTPGQGLQFLFEYFSETQRNKGNFPGRFSGRQFSNSRSEMNVSTLELGDSALYLCASSLGQKETQYFGPGTRLLVL.

This clonotype was seen ten or more times. The rearrangement uses TRBV5-1 and TRBJ2-5; D is perhaps TRBD1 (5 bases). Deletions cut 4 bases from V and 3 bases from J, with 10 bases between. From germline, CDR1 is SGHRS and CDR2 YFSETQ. The CDR3 loop spans 13 amino acids. CDR3 residues: CASSTTVEETQYF. The CDR3 DNA sequence: TGCGCCAGCAGCACGACAGTAGAAGAGACCCAGTACTTC.

This clonotype was detected ten times or more. This rearrangement joins TRBV2 to TRBJ1-5; 10 nucleotides agree with TRBD1. Germline V gene lookup returns CDR1 SNHLY and CDR2 FYNNEI. The CDR3 has 16 residues. The trim removed 5 bases at V and 2 bases at J, leaving 6 bases unmatched. The chain's CDR3 is CASSTGTGDRNQPQHF. CDR3 coding DNA: TGTGCCAGCAGTACCGGGACAGGGGACCGCAATCAGCCCCAGCATTTT.

This clonotype was detected only a few times. The rearrangement links TRBV7-2 to TRBJ2-3; TRBD2 is a possible D gene (6 bases). The CDR3 is 14 residues long. Germline V gene lookup returns CDR1 SGHTA and CDR2 FQGNSA. V shed 5 bases and J shed 2 bases, with 11 bases lying between them. The CDR3 nucleotides read TGTGCCAGCAGCCTCTGGGACTTCACAGATACGCAGTATTTT. Translating it yields CASSLWDFTDTQYF.

This clonotype was counted ten times or more. J is TRBJ2-3 and V is TRBV6-5; the match to TRBD2 covers 10 bases. CDR1 is MNHEY, CDR2 SVGAGI, per germline. The CDR3 is 13 amino acids. J lost 5 bases, V lost 8 bases, and 4 bases had no gene match. CDR3 in DNA: TGTGCCAGCCTAGCGGGGGCCGGAGATACGCAGTATTTT. Protein product: CASLAGAGDTQYF.

In this sample, this clonotype turned up many times. This rearrangement joins TRBV6-2 or TRBV6-3 to TRBJ1-5; 8 nucleotides align to TRBD1. The trim removed 5 bases at V and 6 bases at J, leaving 6 bases unmatched. This CDR3 has 14 amino acids. The germline gives CDR1 MNHEY, CDR2 SVGEGT. The CDR3 nucleotides are TGTGCCAGCAGTAGACAGGGGTCCGGTCAGCCCCAGCATTTT. Translated, it gives CASSRQGSGQPQHF.

This clonotype was observed a handful of times. The V call is TRBV7-2, the J call TRBJ2-4, with TRBD2 matching over 12 bases. This CDR3 is 16 amino acids long. Trimming took 5 bases from V and 5 from J; bases not matched to a gene: 7. Germline values: CDR1 SGHTA, CDR2 FQGNSA. The CDR3: CASSPVSSGRENIQYF. As DNA, the CDR3 is TGTGCCAGCAGCCCTGTATCTAGCGGGAGGGAAAACATTCAGTACTTC.

This clonotype was detected only a few times. CDR3 DNA sequence: TGTGCCACCAGTACGCCCTCTGGGGCCAACGTCCTGACTTTC. Translated, it gives CATSTPSGANVLTF. The V gene is TRBV15, the J gene TRBJ2-6; D call uncertain. CDR1 is LNHNV and CDR2 is YYDKDF in the germline V gene (reference sequence). V shed 6 bases and J shed 0 bases, with 6 bases lying between them. The CDR3 spans 14 residues.

This clonotype was counted ten times or more. The V call is TRBV30, the J call TRBJ1-1; possible D gene TRBD1, 5 bases. The CDR3 is made up of 13 amino acids. Per germline, CDR1 GTSNPN and CDR2 SVGIG (reference sequence). V dropped 1 base and J dropped 4 bases, with 10 bases sitting between them. The CDR3 nucleotides read TGTGCCTGGAGTGAGGGGCTGGGCACTGAAGCTTTCTTT. It encodes CAWSEGLGTEAFF.